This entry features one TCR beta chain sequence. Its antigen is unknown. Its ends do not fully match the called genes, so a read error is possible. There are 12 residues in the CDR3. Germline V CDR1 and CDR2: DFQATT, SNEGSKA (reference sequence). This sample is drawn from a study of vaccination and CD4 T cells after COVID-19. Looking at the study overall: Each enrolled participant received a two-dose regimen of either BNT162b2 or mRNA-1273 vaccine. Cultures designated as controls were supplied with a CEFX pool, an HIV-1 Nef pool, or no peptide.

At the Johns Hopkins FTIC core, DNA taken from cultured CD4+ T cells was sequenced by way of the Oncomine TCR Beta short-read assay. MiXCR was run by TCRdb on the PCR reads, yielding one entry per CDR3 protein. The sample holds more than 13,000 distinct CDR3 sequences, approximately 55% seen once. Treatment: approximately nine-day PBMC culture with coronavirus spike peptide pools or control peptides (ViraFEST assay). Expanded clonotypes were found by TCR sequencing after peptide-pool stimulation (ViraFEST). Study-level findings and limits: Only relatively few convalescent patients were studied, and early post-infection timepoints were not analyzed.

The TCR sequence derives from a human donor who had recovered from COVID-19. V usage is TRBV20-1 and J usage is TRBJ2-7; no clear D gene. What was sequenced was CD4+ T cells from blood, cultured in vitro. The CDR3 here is CSARGDIYEQYF. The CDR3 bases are TGCAGTGCCAGAGGTGACATCTACGAGCAGTACTTC.